Below, one T cell receptor beta chain is given with its context. Into every PCR, synthetic TCR analog templates were spiked. Only in-frame clones appear in the TCRdb table, and some are missing; sequencing was by immunoSEQ multiplex PCR. The table records fewer than 85,000 clones, around 83% of them present only once. Time point specified: pretreatment peripheral blood. This sample was included in a study of PD-L1 blockade in urothelial cancer. There are 16 residues in the CDR3. Germline assignment: CDR1 MNHEY and CDR2 SMNVEV (reference sequence). J was trimmed by 3 bases and V by 1 base; bases with no gene match: 2.

The source of this sequence is a woman in her seventies with urothelial cancer. The specimen was PBMCs, collected around atezolizumab (anti-PD-L1) treatment. The chain links TRBV27 to TRBJ2-2, with 10 bases identical to TRBD2. CDR3: CASSLYTSGDTGELFF. DNA of the CDR3: TGTGCCAGCAGTTTATACACTAGCGGGGACACCGGGGAGCTGTTTTTT.